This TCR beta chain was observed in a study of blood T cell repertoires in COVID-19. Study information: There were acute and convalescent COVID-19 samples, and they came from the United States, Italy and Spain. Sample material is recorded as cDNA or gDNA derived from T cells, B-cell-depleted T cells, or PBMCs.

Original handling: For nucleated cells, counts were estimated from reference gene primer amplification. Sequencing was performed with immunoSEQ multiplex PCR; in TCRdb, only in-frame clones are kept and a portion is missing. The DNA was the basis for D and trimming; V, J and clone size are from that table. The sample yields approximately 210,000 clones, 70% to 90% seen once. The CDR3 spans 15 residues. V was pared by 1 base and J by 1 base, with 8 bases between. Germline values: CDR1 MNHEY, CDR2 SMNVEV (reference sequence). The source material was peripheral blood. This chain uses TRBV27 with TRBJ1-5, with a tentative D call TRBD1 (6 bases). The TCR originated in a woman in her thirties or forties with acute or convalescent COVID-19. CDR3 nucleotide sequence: TGTGCCAGCAGTTTATTCCAGGGGAGCAATCAGCCCCAGCATTTT. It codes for CASSLFQGSNQPQHF.